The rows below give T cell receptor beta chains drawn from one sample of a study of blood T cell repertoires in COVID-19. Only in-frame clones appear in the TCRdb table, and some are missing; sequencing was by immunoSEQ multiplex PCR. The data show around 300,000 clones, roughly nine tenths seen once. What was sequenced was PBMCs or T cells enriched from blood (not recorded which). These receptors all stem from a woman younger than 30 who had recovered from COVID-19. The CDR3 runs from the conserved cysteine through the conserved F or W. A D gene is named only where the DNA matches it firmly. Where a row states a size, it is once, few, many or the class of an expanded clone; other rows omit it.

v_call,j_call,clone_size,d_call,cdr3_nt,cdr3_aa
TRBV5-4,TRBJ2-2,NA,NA,TGTGCCAGCAGCTTGGGAGCAGGGCAGACCGGGGAGCTGTTTTTT,CASSLGAGQTGELFF
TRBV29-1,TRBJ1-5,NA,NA,TGCAGCGTTGGGCAGGGAACCAATCAGCCCCAGCATTTT,CSVGQGTNQPQHF
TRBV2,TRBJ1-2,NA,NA,TGTGCCAGCAGTTTTGACAGCTATGGCTACACCTTC,CASSFDSYGYTF
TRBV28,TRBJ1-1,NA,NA,TGTGCCAGCAGTTTTCCGGGTAGGGCTTTCTTT,CASSFPGRAFF
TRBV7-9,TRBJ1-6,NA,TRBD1,TGTGCCAGCAGCGTGACAGGGGTTAATTCACCCCTCCACTTT,CASSVTGVNSPLHF
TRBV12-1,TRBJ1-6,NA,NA,TGTGCCAGCAGCTTTGATACAGCAGATAATTCACCCCTCCACTTT,CASSFDTADNSPLHF
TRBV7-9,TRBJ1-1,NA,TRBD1,TGTGCCAGCAGCTTTGGACAGGGGGCAACTGAAGCTTTCTTT,CASSFGQGATEAFF
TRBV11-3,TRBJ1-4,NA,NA,TGTGCCAGCAGCTTATCGGGTGCAACTAATGAAAAACTGTTTTTT,CASSLSGATNEKLFF
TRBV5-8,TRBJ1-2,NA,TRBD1,TGTGCCAGCAGCTTGGTGGCAGGGGGTACGAATGGCTACACCTTC,CASSLVAGGTNGYTF
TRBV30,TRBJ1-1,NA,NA,TGTGCCTGTTCCGGGACTGAAGCTTTCTTT,CACSGTEAFF
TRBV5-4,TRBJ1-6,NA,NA,TGTGCCAGCAGCTTGACAGGCCGTAATTCACCCCTCCACTTT,CASSLTGRNSPLHF
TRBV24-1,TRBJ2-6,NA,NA,TGTGCCACCAGTGCCAGGTCTGGGGCCAACGTCCTGACTTTC,CATSARSGANVLTF
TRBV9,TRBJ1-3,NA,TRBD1,TGTGCCAGCAGCGTAGACCATCCCGGGACAGGGTCTGGAAACACCATATATTTT,CASSVDHPGTGSGNTIYF
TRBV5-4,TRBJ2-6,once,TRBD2,TGTGCCAGCAGCTCTGGACTAGCGGGGGGAGGCTCTGGGGCCAACGTCCTGACTTTC,CASSSGLAGGGSGANVLTF
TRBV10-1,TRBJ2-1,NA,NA,TGCGCCAGCAGTGCTGGGCCTTACAATGAGCAGTTCTTC,CASSAGPYNEQFF
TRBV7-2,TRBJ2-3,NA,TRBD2,TGTGCCAGCAGCTTATCCAGCGGGGGTAGACGTACGCAGTATTTT,CASSLSSGGRRTQYF
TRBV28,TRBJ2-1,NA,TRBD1,TGTGCCAGCTACGGACAGGGGCTAACTAATGAGCAGTTCTTC,CASYGQGLTNEQFF
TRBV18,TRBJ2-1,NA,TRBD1,TGTGCCAGCTCACCAAGGGACAGGGCAGGGAGGTTCTTC,CASSPRDRAGRFF
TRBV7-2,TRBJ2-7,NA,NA,TGTGCCAGCAGCCATCGGAGCGGCGAGCAGTACTTC,CASSHRSGEQYF
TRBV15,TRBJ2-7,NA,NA,TGTGCCACCAGCAGACCGGGGGAAGACGAGCAGTACTTC,CATSRPGEDEQYF
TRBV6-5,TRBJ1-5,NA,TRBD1,TGTGCCAGCAGTTACAGCCGACAGGGGATCAATCAGCCCCAGCATTTT,CASSYSRQGINQPQHF
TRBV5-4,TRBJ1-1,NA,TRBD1,TGTGCCAGCAGCTCCCCGGGACAGGGGAACACTGAAGCTTTCTTT,CASSSPGQGNTEAFF
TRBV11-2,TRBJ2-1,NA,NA,TGTGCCAGCAGCTTACGCGGTGACAGCTCCTACAATGAGCAGTTCTTC,CASSLRGDSSYNEQFF
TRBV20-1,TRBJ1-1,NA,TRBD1,TGCAGTGCTAGTACCGTAGACAGGGGAACTGAAGCTTTCTTT,CSASTVDRGTEAFF
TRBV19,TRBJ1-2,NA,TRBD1,TGTGCCAGTAGTATGGACAGGGACTATGGCTACACCTTC,CASSMDRDYGYTF
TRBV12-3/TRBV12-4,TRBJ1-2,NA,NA,TGTGCCAGCAGTTTAATAGGGAGCTATGGCTACACCTTC,CASSLIGSYGYTF
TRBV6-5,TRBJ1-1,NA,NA,TGTGCCAGCAGTTCCGGGGTGGGGGGAGCTTTCTTT,CASSSGVGGAFF